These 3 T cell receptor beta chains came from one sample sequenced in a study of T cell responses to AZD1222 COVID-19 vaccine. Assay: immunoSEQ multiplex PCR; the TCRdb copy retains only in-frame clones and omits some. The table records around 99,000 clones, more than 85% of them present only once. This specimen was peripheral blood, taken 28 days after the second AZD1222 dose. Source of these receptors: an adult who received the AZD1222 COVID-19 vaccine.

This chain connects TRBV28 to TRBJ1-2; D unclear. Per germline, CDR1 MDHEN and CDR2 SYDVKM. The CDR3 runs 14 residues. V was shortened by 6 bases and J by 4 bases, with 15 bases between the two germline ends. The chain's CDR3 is CASSVGDEGYGYTF. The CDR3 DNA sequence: TGTGCCAGCAGCGTTGGTGATGAGGGCTATGGCTACACCTTC.

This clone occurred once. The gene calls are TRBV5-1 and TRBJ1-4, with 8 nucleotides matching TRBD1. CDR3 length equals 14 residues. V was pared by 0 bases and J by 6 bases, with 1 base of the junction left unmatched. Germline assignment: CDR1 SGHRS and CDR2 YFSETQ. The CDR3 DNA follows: TGCGCCAGCAGCTTGGCCAGGGGGCATGAAAAACTGTTTTTT. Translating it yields CASSLARGHEKLFF.

The CDR3 loop is CASSSPYEQYF. The CDR3, as DNA: TGTGCCAGCAGTTCCCCTTACGAGCAGTACTTC. This rearrangement joins TRBV28 to TRBJ2-7; D call uncertain. CDR1 is MDHEN, CDR2 SYDVKM, per germline. This CDR3 contains 11 residues. Trimming took 4 bases from V and 4 from J, leaving 5 bases between them.